The following is a T cell receptor beta chain sequence with its context. Its specific antigen is unknown. This sample stems from a study of cytomegalovirus exposure and HLA in healthy donors (dated by TCRdb to 2016 to 2017). About the study as a whole: An earlier analysis of some 600 of the donors reported 250 to 350 Gb of sequence data and around 100 million unique TCR beta sequences obtained from some 170 million T cells. Using immunosequencing, the study profiled T cell repertoires from 500 to 800 subjects and related those repertoires to cytomegalovirus serostatus. A later analysis re-examined previously published TCR beta repertoires from over 500 donors and added high-resolution HLA genotyping to investigate patterns of TCR occurrence. Donor age, sex, ethnicity and CMV serostatus were collected together with the repertoire data. In an earlier analysis of around 540 of the donors, high-throughput TCR beta sequencing was used to judge whether each TCR beta V gene segment behaved as functional or pseudogenic. Because of strong linkage in the cohort, roughly five DR-DQ haplotypes were treated as single units for association and clustering. The study aimed to test whether signatures of past pathogen exposure could be identified by cataloging public T cell receptors. Among roughly 400 genotyped donors of the cohort, an average of about 220,000 unique TCR beta nucleotide sequences was sequenced per donor, of which 15% to 20% were non-productive. Typing coverage varied by locus: 629-630 donors for A, B, C, DRB1 and DQB1; approximately 560 for DQA1; over 600 for DPA1; fewer than 480 for DPB1. All discovery cohort repertoires had been generated using a single sequencing platform. A later genetic analysis used genome-wide SNP genotypes for about 55% of the 666 donors, treating that subset as a discovery cohort. High-throughput TCR immunosequencing, statistical association of individual TCRs with disease status, and machine learning were combined to predict cytomegalovirus infection status. Of the approximately 400 genotyped donors, roughly 85% fell in the genetic ancestry cluster associated with self-reported Caucasian donors. Roughly 300 gigabases of sequencing data and 91 million or so unique TCR sequences made up an early release that covered under 750 HLA-typed donors. In the later analysis, no new phenotypic data were used to find candidate immune exposures; instead, reliance was placed on TCR beta sequences and their occurrence across donors. Class I and class II HLA loci were covered by the typing at four-digit resolution. In addition to the first cohort of 650 to 800 subjects, a separate validation cohort of some 120 different subjects was used.

The cohort was made up of hundreds of healthy bone marrow donors. At the time of sampling, every cohort member was nominally healthy, though immune exposures that went unrecorded were likely present. The donor tested CMV seronegative, placing the donor among the roughly 350 seronegative members of the cohort. A peripheral blood sample was provided by each donor, and peripheral blood mononuclear cells were used for TCR beta sequencing. Genomic DNA extraction from the blood cell samples was performed with the Qiagen DNeasy Blood Extraction Kit. To prepare the library, the immunoSEQ multiplex PCR assay was applied. For the multiplex PCR, a mixture combining 60 forward primers for TCR Vbeta segments and 13 reverse primers for TCR Jbeta segments was used. The CDR3 region of rearranged TCR beta genes was amplified from genomic DNA with a multiplex PCR assay. The amplified TCR beta libraries were sequenced on the Illumina HiSeq System as 87-base-pair reads. The authors' pipeline ran thus. A later analysis tallied approximately 87 million unique TCR beta chains across the 550 to 850 repertoires, and around 12 million of those chains were shared by two or more donors. To remove PCR and sequencing errors, raw reads were error-corrected and collapsed into unique sequences using a nearest-neighbor algorithm that merged closely related sequences. CDR3 sequences were aligned to IMGT reference sequences to assign V, D and J gene segments. For a sequence to be retained, a match of at least six nucleotides to both a V gene segment and a J gene segment was required. A rearrangement counted as productive if the CDR3 had no stop codons and remained in frame with V and J, and every other rearrangement counted as non-productive. Following IMGT convention, CDR3 was defined as the stretch from the second conserved V-encoded cysteine up to the conserved J-encoded phenylalanine. The earlier analysis of some 540 of the donors excluded any sequence lacking an unambiguous match to a single V gene segment. An earlier analysis of 450 to 650 of the donors called V segments functional above 56.7% productive rearrangements and segregating when the between-donor standard deviation exceeded 5%. To diagnose cytomegalovirus status from the catalog of TCR beta chain sequences, a statistical classification framework was built. In a later analysis, V and J genes were assigned by comparing TCR nucleotide sequences against IMGT/GENE-DB human TR gene sequences. Using the TCRdist pipeline, a later analysis assigned CDR3 sequences along with most-parsimonious VDJ recombination scenarios. In a later analysis, every TCR beta chain was defined by the combination of its CDR3 amino acid sequence and its V-gene family, and reads without a unique V-gene family were dropped. To address suspected cross-contamination and a sequencing artifact, a later analysis removed a few hundred highly shared, low-generation-probability nucleotide sequences. In a later analysis, a clonal expansion index was calculated for each public chain from normalized within-repertoire ranks of inferred template counts. Generation probabilities in a later analysis came from a VDJ recombination model fitted to out-of-frame rearrangements, and those results were checked against IGoR. Hypergeometric tests were used in a later analysis to score TCR-TCR, TCR-HLA and TCR-CMV co-occurrence, with a repertoire-size bias correction applied to the TCR pairs. In a later analysis, false discovery rates were estimated by permuting HLA or CMV assignments 20 times. In a later analysis, co-occurring TCRs were grouped using DBSCAN, with TCRdist sequence similarity added in when clustering inside HLA-allele-positive subsets. For co-occurrence clustering, repertoires with fewer than 30,000 or more than 120,000 public chains were excluded, along with roughly 5 repertoires with anomalous nucleotide sharing. Entries here come from immuneACCESS through TCRdb and include only in-frame sequences with V and J called. Some clones fail to appear in such tables; in the studies checked, an unresolved V gene covers under half of the shortfall, and the cause of the remainder is unknown. The V and J calls and clone size are taken from that table; D and trimming were inferred from the DNA. The table for this sample lists about 120,000 clones. The top ten clonotypes cover 1.5% to 2% of the sample.

Study-wide findings and limitations: A later genetic analysis associated a missense DCLRE1C variant with V-gene and J-gene trimming of TCR beta chains, and an independent cohort replicated the association. According to a later analysis, most CMV-associated TCR beta chains appeared to be HLA-restricted, and the HLA associations seemed to be driven largely by CMV exposure. The study listed 150 to 200 TCR beta chains as associated with cytomegalovirus. The authors suggested that the approach could potentially be generalized to other disease states and immunological phenotypes. The classifier was reported to diagnose cytomegalovirus status with high specificity and sensitivity in both the original cohort and the validation cohort. In a later analysis, some 18,000 TCR beta sequences were associated with specific HLA alleles at a false discovery rate of 0.05. Most TCR sequences were seen in very few donors, while some public TCRs were found in many individuals. The earlier analysis of around 600 of the donors excluded 15 to 20 rarely observed V segments, including chromosome 9 orphons, because counts were too low. In a later analysis, HLA-associated TCR beta chains showed more clonal expansion and lower generation probabilities than non-associated chains that were equally common. The cohort was sequenced for TCR beta chains only, and without alpha or paired-chain data the features that could be detected were limited. Because the 87-base-pair reads could not distinguish some IMGT-functional V segments, including TRBV6-2 and TRBV6-3, those segments were excluded. In a later analysis, several top co-occurrence clusters were reported to appear linked to parvovirus B19, influenza, CMV and Epstein-Barr virus. Correlated functional status among segregating V segments might be attributable to linkage disequilibrium, but an unknown experimental factor could not be ruled out. When HLA alleles, especially DR and DQ, strongly co-occurred, TCR associations were difficult to assign to individual alleles. Broadly in line with IMGT annotations, most TCR beta V segments showed up in productive rearrangements about 87% or about 30% of the time in an earlier analysis of under 700 of the donors. According to a later analysis, TCR association rates differed among HLA loci, with DRB1 alleles showing the most associated TCRs and HLA-C alleles showing the fewest. The sequencing pipeline was judged likely to have produced a cluster of highly shared sequence variants as a technical artifact. A further reported finding was that TCR beta sequences accurately predicted the HLA-A and HLA-B alleles for most subjects in the first cohort. Sequencing depth was assumed to be roughly uniform across donors in the presence/absence analyses, though that assumption may not hold. According to a later genetic analysis, donors in an Asian-associated ancestry cluster had fewer N-insertions in productive TCRs than the roughly 660-donor mean. Because HLA typing was missing for some donors at each locus, association tests included only the typed subset. In vitro tests confirmed that three of the cytomegalovirus-associated TCR beta chains recognize cytomegalovirus antigens. The only immune exposure information available for the cohort was CMV serostatus.

V is pruned by 5 bases and J by 1 base, leaving 3 bases of the junction without a gene match. From the cysteine up to the phenylalanine, the CDR3 has a length of 14 residues. Just the 42-base CDR3 DNA is kept, in frame starting at base 1. CDR1 SGHTA and CDR2 FQGNSA were looked up in the germline V gene. The rearranged chain carries TRBV7-2 and TRBJ1-1, and TRBD1 matches 8 of the central bases. Material: PBMCs. This sequence originates from a man aged 18 to 30 in good health and CMV-seronegative. The DNA sequence is TGTGCCAGCAGCCTACAGGGGGGGAACACTGAAGCTTTCTTT. Its protein is CASSLQGGNTEAFF.